This T cell receptor beta chain was captured by sequencing in a study of blood T cell repertoires in COVID-19. Here immunoSEQ multiplex PCR was the method, and the copy in TCRdb shows in-frame clones only, minus some. The sample has about 170,000 clones, roughly nine tenths seen once. This clone was found a few times. The germline V gene encodes CDR1 SGDLS and CDR2 YYNGEE. After removal of 0 bases from V and 0 bases from J, the junction contained 10 bases not matched to a gene. This CDR3 spans 18 amino acids. Sequenced sample: peripheral blood. This TCR was sampled from a man aged 60-69 years with acute or convalescent COVID-19. The V call is TRBV9, the J call TRBJ1-1; 8 bases fit TRBD1. The CDR3 protein is CASSVVTGGNWVNTEAFF. CDR3 in DNA: TGTGCCAGCAGCGTAGTTACAGGGGGGAATTGGGTGAACACTGAAGCTTTCTTT.